Below are 6 T cell receptor beta chains sequenced from a single sample in a study of blood T cell repertoires in COVID-19. Method: immunoSEQ multiplex PCR; TCRdb's copy keeps in-frame clones and lacks some. The table lists hundreds of thousands of clones, around 81% of them singletons, with around 7% in the top ten. Sequencing was done on a sample of peripheral blood. The receptor set was obtained from an elderly woman with COVID-19, enrolled during active disease.

V and J are TRBV2 and TRBJ1-5, with TRBD1 matching 7 bases. The V gene's germline CDR1 is SNHLY and CDR2 FYNNEI. The CDR3 has 14 residues. V trimming: 5 bases; J trimming: 0 bases; junction bases outside the gene matches: 1. The CDR3 spells CASSRDSSNQPQHF. CDR3 bases: TGTGCCAGCAGTCGGGACAGTAGCAATCAGCCCCAGCATTTT.

V is TRBV20-1 and J is TRBJ1-5; possible D gene TRBD1, 5 bases. CDR1 is DFQATT, CDR2 SNEGSKA, per germline (reference sequence). V lost 3 bases and J lost 5, with 17 bases in between. The CDR3 runs to 15 residues. As DNA, the CDR3 is TGCAGTGCTAGTCTGCGGGGGGTAGGCGATCAGCCCCAGCATTTT. The encoded protein is CSASLRGVGDQPQHF.

The chain has TRBV7-2 and TRBJ2-5, with TRBD2 as a possible D gene (5 bases). Germline lookup yields CDR1 SGHTA and CDR2 FQGNSA. V was pared by 3 bases and J by 5 bases, with 10 bases between. The CDR3 totals 13 residues. In nucleotides, the CDR3 is TGTGCCAGCAGCTTTCAGACGGGGGAGACCCAGTACTTC. The encoded protein is CASSFQTGETQYF.

The chain is built from TRBV6-6 and TRBJ1-5, with a tentative D call TRBD1 (5 bases). Germline lookup yields CDR1 MNHNY and CDR2 SVGAGI (reference sequence). This CDR3 is 15 amino acids long. V was pared by 4 bases and J by 0 bases, with 10 bases between. CDR3 nucleotides: TGTGCCAGCAGTTGGACATCCTCTAGCAATCAGCCCCAGCATTTT. Its translation: CASSWTSSSNQPQHF.

This clone was seen only once. J is TRBJ1-4 and V is TRBV7-2; D is ambiguous. This CDR3 region has 14 residues. The V and J ends lost 5 bases and 8 bases respectively, with 15 bases between them. Germline V gene lookup returns CDR1 SGHTA and CDR2 FQGNSA. CDR3 coding DNA: TGTGCCAGCAGCCAGAGCGGGGTTCACGAAAAACTGTTTTTT. This sequence encodes CASSQSGVHEKLFF. The whole variable domain, remainder taken from reference TRBV7-2 and TRBJ1-4, is GAGVSQSPSNKVTEKGKDVELRCDPISGHTALYWYRQSLGQGLEFLIYFQGNSAPDKSGLPSDRFSAERTGGSVSTLTIQRTQQEDSAVYLCASSQSGVHEKLFFGSGTQLSVL.

Only one count was recorded for this clone. The chain recombines TRBV7-2 with TRBJ1-1; TRBD1 aligns across 7 bases. The CDR3 totals 16 residues. The V gene's germline CDR1 is SGHTA and CDR2 FQGNSA. V was clipped by 4 bases and J by 5 bases; unmatched bases: 13. DNA of the CDR3: TGTGCCAGCAGCTGGGGGACAGCCAAGGGGGAGACTGAAGCTTTCTTT. This gives the protein CASSWGTAKGETEAFF.